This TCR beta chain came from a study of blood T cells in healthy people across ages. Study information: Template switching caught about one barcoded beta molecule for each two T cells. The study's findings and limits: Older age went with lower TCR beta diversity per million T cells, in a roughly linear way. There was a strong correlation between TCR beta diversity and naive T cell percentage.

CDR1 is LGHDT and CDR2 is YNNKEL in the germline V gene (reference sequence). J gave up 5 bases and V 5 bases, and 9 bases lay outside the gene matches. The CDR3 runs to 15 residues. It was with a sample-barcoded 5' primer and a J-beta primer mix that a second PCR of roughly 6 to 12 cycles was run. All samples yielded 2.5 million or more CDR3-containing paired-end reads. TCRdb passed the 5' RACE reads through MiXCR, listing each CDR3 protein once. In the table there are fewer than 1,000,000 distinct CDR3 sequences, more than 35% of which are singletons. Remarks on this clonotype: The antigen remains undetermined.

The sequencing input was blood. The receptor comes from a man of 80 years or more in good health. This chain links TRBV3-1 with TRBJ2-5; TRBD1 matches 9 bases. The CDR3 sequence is CASSSSRTGVETQYF. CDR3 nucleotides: TGTGCCAGCAGCTCAAGCAGGACAGGGGTGGAGACCCAGTACTTC.